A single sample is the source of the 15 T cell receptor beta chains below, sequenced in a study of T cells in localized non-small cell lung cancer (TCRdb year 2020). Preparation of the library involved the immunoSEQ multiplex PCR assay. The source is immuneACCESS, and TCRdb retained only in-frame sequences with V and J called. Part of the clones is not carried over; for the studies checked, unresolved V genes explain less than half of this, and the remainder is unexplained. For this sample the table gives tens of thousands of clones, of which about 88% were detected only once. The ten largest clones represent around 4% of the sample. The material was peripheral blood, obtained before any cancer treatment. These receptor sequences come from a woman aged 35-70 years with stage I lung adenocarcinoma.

Written as DNA, the CDR3 is TGTGCCAGCAGTGAGGTGGCTAGCGGGGTCGGGGAGCTGTTTTTT. Encoded protein: CASSEVASGVGELFF. The V gene is TRBV2, the J gene TRBJ2-2, with 9 bases matching TRBD2. CDR1 is SNHLY, CDR2 FYNNEI, per germline. V lost 3 bases and J lost 7; bases outside the gene matches: 6. This CDR3 comprises 15 residues.

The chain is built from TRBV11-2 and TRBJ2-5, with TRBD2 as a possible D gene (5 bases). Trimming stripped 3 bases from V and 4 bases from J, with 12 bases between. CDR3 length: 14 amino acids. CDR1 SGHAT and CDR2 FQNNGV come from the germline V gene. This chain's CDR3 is CASSFGGEGETQYF. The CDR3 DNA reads TGTGCCAGCAGCTTTGGCGGCGAGGGAGAGACCCAGTACTTC.

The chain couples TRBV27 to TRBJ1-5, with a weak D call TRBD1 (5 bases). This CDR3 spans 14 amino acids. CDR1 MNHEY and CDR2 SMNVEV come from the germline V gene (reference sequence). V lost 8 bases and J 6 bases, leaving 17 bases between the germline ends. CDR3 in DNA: TGTGCCAGCCGGTTCGGGGGATCCGGTCAGCCCCAGCATTTT. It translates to CASRFGGSGQPQHF.

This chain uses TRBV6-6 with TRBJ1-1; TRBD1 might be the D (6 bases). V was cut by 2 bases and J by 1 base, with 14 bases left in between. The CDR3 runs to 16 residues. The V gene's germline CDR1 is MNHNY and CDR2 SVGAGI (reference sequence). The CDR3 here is CASSYTGGGWNTEAFF. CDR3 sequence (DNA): TGTGCCAGCAGTTACACCGGAGGGGGTTGGAACACTGAAGCTTTCTTT.

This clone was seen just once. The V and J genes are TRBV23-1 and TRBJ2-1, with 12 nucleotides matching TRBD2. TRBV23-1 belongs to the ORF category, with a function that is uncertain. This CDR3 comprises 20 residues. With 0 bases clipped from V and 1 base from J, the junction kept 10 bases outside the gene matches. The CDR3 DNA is TGCGCCAGCAGTCAATCGATAGGGACTAGCGGGCGGGGGTCCTACAATGAGCAGTTCTTC. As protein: CASSQSIGTSGRGSYNEQFF.

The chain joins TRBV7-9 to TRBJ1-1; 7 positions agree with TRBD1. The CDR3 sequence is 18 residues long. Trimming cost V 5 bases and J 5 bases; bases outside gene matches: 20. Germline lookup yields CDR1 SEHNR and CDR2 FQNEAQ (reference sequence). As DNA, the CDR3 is TGTGCCAGCAGCACCTTAGGGGTGGAGGTAGGGGGCAATACTGAAGCTTTCTTT. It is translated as CASSTLGVEVGGNTEAFF.

CDR3 amino acids: CASSSTEGETQYF. The CDR3 DNA follows: TGTGCCAGCAGTTCCACAGAGGGGGAGACCCAGTACTTC. The genes are TRBV7-6 and TRBJ2-5, with D tentatively TRBD1 or TRBD2 (5 bases each). There are 13 residues in the CDR3. Trimming took 6 bases from V and 5 from J, leaving 13 bases between them. CDR1 is SGHVS and CDR2 is FNYEAQ in the germline V gene.

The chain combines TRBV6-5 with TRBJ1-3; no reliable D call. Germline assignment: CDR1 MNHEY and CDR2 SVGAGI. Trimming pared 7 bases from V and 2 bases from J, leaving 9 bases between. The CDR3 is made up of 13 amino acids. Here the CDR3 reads CASIGKPGNTIYF. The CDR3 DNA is TGTGCCAGCATTGGTAAACCTGGAAACACCATATATTTT.

CDR3 bases: TGTGCCTGGAGCCCAGGGGGCAGACAGCCCCAGCATTTT. Translated, it gives CAWSPGGRQPQHF. This chain links TRBV30 with TRBJ1-5; 8 bases align to TRBD1. The CDR3 extends over 13 amino acids. Per the germline V gene, CDR1 is GTSNPN and CDR2 is SVGIG (reference sequence). V gave up 3 bases and J gave up 7 bases; unmatched junction bases: 5.

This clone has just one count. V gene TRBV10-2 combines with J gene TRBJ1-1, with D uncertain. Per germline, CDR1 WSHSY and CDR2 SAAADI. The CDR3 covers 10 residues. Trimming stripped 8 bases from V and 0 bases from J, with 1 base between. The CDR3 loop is CASVNTEAFF. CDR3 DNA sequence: TGCGCCAGCGTGAACACTGAAGCTTTCTTT.

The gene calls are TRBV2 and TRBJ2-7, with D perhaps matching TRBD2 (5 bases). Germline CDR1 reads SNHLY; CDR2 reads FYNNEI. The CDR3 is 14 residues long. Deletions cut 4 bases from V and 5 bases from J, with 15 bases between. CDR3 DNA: TGTGCCAGCAGTGGAATCGAGGGTGGCCACGAGCAGTACTTC. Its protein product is CASSGIEGGHEQYF.

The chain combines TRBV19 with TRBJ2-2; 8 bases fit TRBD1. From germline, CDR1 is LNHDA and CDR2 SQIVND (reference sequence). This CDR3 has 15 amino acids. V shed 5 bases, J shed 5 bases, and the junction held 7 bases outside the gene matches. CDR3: CASSADRVRTGELFF. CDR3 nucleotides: TGTGCCAGTAGTGCGGACAGGGTCCGAACCGGGGAGCTGTTTTTT.

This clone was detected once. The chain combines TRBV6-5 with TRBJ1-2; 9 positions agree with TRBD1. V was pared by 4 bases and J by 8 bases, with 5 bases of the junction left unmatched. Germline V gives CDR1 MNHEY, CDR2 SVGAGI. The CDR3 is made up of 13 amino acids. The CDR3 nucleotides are TGTGCCAGCAGTTCGGGACAGGGAGAGGGCTACACCTTC. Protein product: CASSSGQGEGYTF.

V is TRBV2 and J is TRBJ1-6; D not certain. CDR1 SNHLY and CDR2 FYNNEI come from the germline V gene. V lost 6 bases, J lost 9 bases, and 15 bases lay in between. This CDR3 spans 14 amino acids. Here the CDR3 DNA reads TGTGCCAGCAGCTCGTCACGGGTTCGTTCACCCCTCCACTTT. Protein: CASSSSRVRSPLHF.

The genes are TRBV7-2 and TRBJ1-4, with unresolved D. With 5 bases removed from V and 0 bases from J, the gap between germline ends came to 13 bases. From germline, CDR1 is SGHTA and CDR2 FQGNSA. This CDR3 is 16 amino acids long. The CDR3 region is CASSRVAVATNEKLFF. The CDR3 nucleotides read TGTGCCAGCAGCCGAGTAGCGGTCGCAACTAATGAAAAACTGTTTTTT.